Presented here are 8 T cell receptor beta chains from one specimen sequenced in a study of lung T cells in sarcoidosis with Löfgren's syndrome. One entry per CDR3 protein, called by TCRdb with MiXCR from the reads. Seen here are some 65,000 distinct CDR3 sequences, about 20% observed once, and the top ten hold less than 2.5%. Sequenced input: CD4+ T cells from PBMCs. The receptors come from a human donor with sarcoidosis (Löfgren's syndrome or another form), or a control subject (not recorded which).

For this clonotype: Possible read error: a much larger clone is one base away. This chain uses TRBV19 with TRBJ1-2, with D possibly matching TRBD1 (6 bases). The CDR3 extends over 14 amino acids. V lost 10 bases, J lost 4 bases, and 19 bases lay in between. Germline CDR1 and CDR2: LNHDA and SQIVND (reference sequence). CDR3 residues: CATRTEGFGYGYTF. The CDR3 DNA sequence: TGTGCCACCAGGACAGAGGGCTTCGGCTATGGCTACACCTTC.

This clonotype was observed at least ten times. The CDR3 here is CASSYSLTGGPNEQYV. For the CDR3, the DNA is TGTGCCAGCAGTTACTCCCTGACAGGGGGCCCCAACGAGCAGTACGTC. The chain couples TRBV6-6 to TRBJ2-7; 10 bases align to TRBD1. The germline V gene encodes CDR1 MNHNY and CDR2 SVGAGI (reference sequence). The CDR3 has 16 amino acids. Trimming at V came to 0 bases and at J to 5 bases, leaving 7 bases not matched to a gene.

Remarks on this clonotype: A read error may be the cause here, since a much bigger clone is one base away. The chain carries TRBV20-1 and TRBJ2-5; TRBD2 matches 10 bases. After removal of 3 bases from V and 4 bases from J, the junction contained 8 bases not matched to a gene. Looked up from germline, CDR1 is DFQATT and CDR2 is SNEGSKA (reference sequence). The CDR3 has 15 residues. CDR3: CSARAGTSAAETQYF. The CDR3 nucleotides read TGCAGTGCTAGGGCCGGGACTAGCGCGGCAGAGACCCAGTACTTC.

The chain recombines TRBV7-9 with TRBJ1-3, with 7 nucleotides matching TRBD1. Trimming cost V 5 bases and J 0 bases; bases outside gene matches: 4. CDR1 is SEHNR and CDR2 is FQNEAQ in the germline V gene (reference sequence). The length of the CDR3 is 15 residues. The CDR3 loop is CASSDRAASGNTIYF. The CDR3 DNA is TGTGCCAGCAGCGACAGGGCTGCCTCTGGAAACACCATATATTTT.

The table lists this clonotype with a few counts. The V gene is TRBV19, the J gene TRBJ2-1, with 9 bases that match TRBD2. Unmatched junction bases numbered 7, after V lost 4 bases and J lost 6 bases. The CDR3 consists of 15 residues. Per germline, CDR1 LNHDA and CDR2 SQIVND (reference sequence). The CDR3 DNA follows: TGTGCCAGTAGTAGTCCAGCGGGAGGTGGCAATGAGCAGTTCTTC. Protein product: CASSSPAGGGNEQFF.

This clonotype was picked up many times. The chain has TRBV28 and TRBJ2-1, with 9 positions matching TRBD2. This CDR3 region has 15 residues. V dropped 5 bases and J dropped 1; count of bases not matched to a gene: 3. Germline V gene sequence: CDR1 MDHEN, CDR2 SYDVKM. CDR3 DNA sequence: TGTGCCAGCAGTAATAGCGGGAGTTCCTACAATGAGCAGTTCTTC. This sequence encodes CASSNSGSSYNEQFF.

This chain links TRBV19 with TRBJ1-1, with 7 bases aligning to TRBD1. Looked up from germline, CDR1 is LNHDA and CDR2 is SQIVND (reference sequence). V lost 0 bases, J lost 4 bases, and 5 bases stayed unmatched. The CDR3 loop spans 15 amino acids. CDR3 sequence reads: CASSIDGDSATEAFF. CDR3 nucleotide sequence: TGTGCCAGTAGTATAGATGGGGACAGCGCCACTGAAGCTTTCTTT.

The V call is TRBV5-1, the J call TRBJ2-1; 7 bases match TRBD1. V lost 0 bases and J lost 4; bases outside the gene matches: 4. Germline loops: CDR1 SGHRS, CDR2 YFSETQ. The CDR3 covers 15 residues. The CDR3 region has the DNA TGCGCCAGCAGCTTGGAGGGGGCTACATACAATGAGCAGTTCTTC. Protein: CASSLEGATYNEQFF. The whole variable domain, remainder taken from reference TRBV5-1 and TRBJ2-1, is KAGVTQTPRYLIKTRGQQVTLSCSPISGHRSVSWYQQTPGQGLQFLFEYFSETQRNKGNFPGRFSGRQFSNSRSEMNVSTLELGDSALYLCASSLEGATYNEQFFGPGTRLTVL.